What follows are 27 T cell receptor beta chains derived from one specimen sequenced in a study of T cell responses to AZD1222 COVID-19 vaccine (TCRdb year 2021). The library was built by means of the immunoSEQ multiplex PCR assay. The clones in this table, taken by TCRdb from immuneACCESS, are in-frame only. Not every clone is retained; where verified, under half of the shortfall comes from an unresolved V gene, and the cause of the rest is unknown. The sample table shows about 94,000 clones, and less than 85% are seen once. Roughly 5% of the sample goes to the ten largest clones. In the paper's terms, the time point label means: about 28 days (+/-7) after the second vaccine dose. The sample here was peripheral blood, taken 28 days after the second AZD1222 dose. These receptors were collected from an adult who received the AZD1222 COVID-19 vaccine.

The rearrangement joins TRBV5-4 to TRBJ2-5; tentatively, D is TRBD1 or TRBD2 (7 bases each). CDR1 and CDR2 from the germline V gene are SGHNT and YYREEE (reference sequence). V was cut by 2 bases and J by 2 bases, with 19 bases left in between. The CDR3 runs 17 residues. The CDR3, as DNA: TGTGCCAGCAGCTTAGGGGGGGCCGACAGGGCACAAGAGACCCAGTACTTC. Translating gives CASSLGGADRAQETQYF.

The V gene is TRBV7-6, the J gene TRBJ2-7; D perhaps matches TRBD1 (7 bases). Trimming removed 4 bases from V and 2 bases from J, with 18 bases in between. The CDR3 length is 16 residues. Per the germline V gene, CDR1 is SGHVS and CDR2 is FNYEAQ. CDR3 residues: CASSSQGGGVTYEQYF. DNA for the CDR3: TGTGCCAGCAGCTCGCAGGGGGGAGGAGTTACCTACGAGCAGTACTTC.

In its sample, this clone was seen once. In DNA, the CDR3 is TGCAGCGTTGATCCCCGTGAGGGTCCTGAAGCTTTCTTT. Translation gives CSVDPREGPEAFF. The J gene is TRBJ1-1, the V gene TRBV29-1; D gene ambiguous. This CDR3 has 13 residues. The V gene lost 3 bases and the J gene lost 6 bases, with 14 bases spanning the gap. CDR1 is SQVTM and CDR2 is ANQGSEA in the germline V gene.

The J gene is TRBJ1-2, the V gene TRBV10-3; 9 nucleotides line up with TRBD1. The germline gives CDR1 ENHRY, CDR2 SYGVKD. CDR3 length: 13 amino acids. The ends lost 9 bases at V and 3 bases at J; junction bases unmatched: 5. The chain's CDR3 is CAITGGADYGYTF. In DNA form, the CDR3 reads TGTGCCATTACAGGGGGCGCCGACTATGGCTACACCTTC.

This clone has only a few counts. The CDR3 coding sequence is TGTGCCAGCAGCCCCACCCGGGACGGAAAACTGTTTTTT. Translation gives CASSPTRDGKLFF. The chain links TRBV3-1 (or the pseudogene TRBV3-2) to TRBJ1-4; a possible D gene is TRBD1 (5 bases). Germline V gene data show CDR1 as LGHDT and CDR2 as YNNKEL (reference sequence). CDR3 length: 13 amino acids. V lost 4 bases and J 10 bases, leaving 13 bases between the germline ends.

V gene TRBV4-3 combines with J gene TRBJ2-2; D is perhaps TRBD2 (6 bases). Germline values: CDR1 LGHNA, CDR2 YSLEER. The CDR3 sequence is 14 residues long. Trimming cost V 3 bases and J 8 bases, with 13 bases left between them. In DNA, the CDR3 is TGCGCCAGCAGCCATCAGGAGGGAGTTGGGGAGCTGTTTTTT. It is translated as CASSHQEGVGELFF.

This clone was seen a few times. The chain joins TRBV10-1 to TRBJ1-6; D is uncertain. Germline V gene data show CDR1 as WNHNN and CDR2 as SYGVQD (reference sequence). V gave up 2 bases and J gave up 7 bases, with 6 bases separating them. The CDR3 extends over 13 amino acids. The CDR3 coding sequence is TGCGCCAGCAGTGAGGGCCGGAATTCACCCCTCCACTTT. Translating gives CASSEGRNSPLHF.

The chain is built from TRBV6-5 and TRBJ1-4; D not certain. Germline loops: CDR1 MNHEY, CDR2 SVGAGI. The CDR3 runs to 15 residues. V was shortened by 8 bases and J by 0 bases, with 13 bases between the two germline ends. CDR3 sequence (DNA): TGTGCCAGCGGGTCAGATTGGACAACTAATGAAAAACTGTTTTTT. This translates into CASGSDWTTNEKLFF.

The chain joins TRBV2 to TRBJ2-5, with D unresolved. CDR1 and CDR2 from the germline V gene are SNHLY and FYNNEI. The CDR3 spans 12 residues. Trimming pared 7 bases from V and 0 bases from J, leaving 6 bases between. CDR3 loop: CASTAYQETQYF. CDR3 nucleotide sequence: TGTGCCAGCACAGCGTACCAAGAGACCCAGTACTTC. Filled out from reference TRBV2 and TRBJ2-5, the complete variable domain reads EPEVTQTPSHQVTQMGQEVILRCVPISNHLYFYWYRQILGQKVEFLVSFYNNEISEKSEIFDDQFSVERPDGSNFTLKIRSTKLEDSAMYFCASTAYQETQYFGPGTRLLVL.

This chain connects TRBV4-2 to TRBJ2-1, with 11 bases matching TRBD2. Germline CDR1 reads LGHNA; CDR2 reads YNFKEQ. V gave up 0 bases and J gave up 7 bases; unmatched junction bases: 2. The CDR3 is 15 residues long. Here the CDR3 reads CASSQDPSGRNEQFF. The CDR3 bases are TGTGCCAGCAGCCAAGATCCTAGCGGGAGGAATGAGCAGTTCTTC.

This clone was counted a few times. The chain uses TRBV18 and TRBJ2-7; 10 bases match TRBD2. The germline gives CDR1 KGHSH, CDR2 LQKENI. This CDR3 has 14 amino acids. The junction had 6 bases not matched to a gene; V was cut back by 6 bases and J by 4 bases. CDR3 in amino acids: CASSLGSGRYEQYF. For the CDR3, the DNA is TGTGCCAGCTCCCTAGGTAGCGGGAGGTACGAGCAGTACTTC.

The chain uses TRBV3-1 (or the pseudogene TRBV3-2) and TRBJ2-2, with 7 positions matching TRBD1. The CDR3 sequence is 15 residues long. V trimming: 4 bases; J trimming: 5 bases; junction bases outside the gene matches: 7. Germline V CDR1 and CDR2: LGHDT, YNNKEL (reference sequence). In nucleotides, the CDR3 is TGTGCCAGCAGCCTAACAGGGGTCCGTACCGGGGAGCTGTTTTTT. This codes for CASSLTGVRTGELFF.

V usage is TRBV2 and J usage is TRBJ2-5; 9 bases are shared with TRBD1. V lost 4 bases and J lost 3; bases outside the gene matches: 3. This CDR3 contains 14 residues. Germline V gene lookup returns CDR1 SNHLY and CDR2 FYNNEI. The CDR3 is CASSGDREKETQYF. Written as DNA, the CDR3 is TGTGCCAGCAGTGGGGACAGGGAGAAAGAGACCCAGTACTTC.

This clone was seen a few times. Other DNA sequences in the sample encode the same CDR3. The chain is built from TRBV21-1 and TRBJ2-3; the D call of TRBD2 is as the table states it, not checked on the DNA. TRBV21-1 is recorded as a pseudogene. CDR3 length: 15 residues. CDR3 residues: CASSKERGGTDTQYF. The DNA for the CDR3 is TGTGCCAGCAGCAAAGAGCGGGGGGGCACAGATACGCAGTATTTT.

Concerning this clone: Other DNA sequences from this sample encode an identical CDR3 as well. V usage is TRBV5-1 and J usage is TRBJ2-5, with 8 bases matching TRBD2. The ends lost 0 bases at V and 5 bases at J; junction bases unmatched: 6. The CDR3 spans 15 residues. Germline CDR1 and CDR2: SGHRS and YFSETQ. The CDR3 sequence: CASSLAPGGGETQYF. As DNA, the CDR3 is TGCGCCAGCAGCTTGGCCCCGGGAGGGGGTGAGACCCAGTACTTC. Filled out from reference TRBV5-1 and TRBJ2-5, the complete variable domain reads KAGVTQTPRYLIKTRGQQVTLSCSPISGHRSVSWYQQTPGQGLQFLFEYFSETQRNKGNFPGRFSGRQFSNSRSEMNVSTLELGDSALYLCASSLAPGGGETQYFGPGTRLLVL.

The chain links TRBV15 to TRBJ1-5; maybe TRBD1 (5 bases). The germline V and J ends were trimmed by 0 bases and 2 bases, with 20 bases remaining between them. The CDR3 runs 19 residues. Germline CDR1 reads LNHNV; CDR2 reads YYDKDF (reference sequence). CDR3 residues: CATSRDRRAGRTGNQPQHF. CDR3 coding DNA: TGTGCCACCAGCAGAGACCGCCGCGCGGGGCGGACGGGCAATCAGCCCCAGCATTTT.

This sequence joins TRBV3-1 (or the pseudogene TRBV3-2) and TRBJ2-1; the match to TRBD2 covers 12 bases. Per the germline V gene, CDR1 is LGHDT and CDR2 is YNNKEL (reference sequence). Trimming cost V 4 bases and J 8 bases; bases outside gene matches: 15. The length of the CDR3 is 18 residues. The CDR3, as DNA: TGTGCCAGCAGCCGTCCAAGATTACTAGCGGGGGGAAAAGATGAGCAGTTCTTC. Protein sequence: CASSRPRLLAGGKDEQFF.

The chain is built from TRBV27 and TRBJ2-1, with D possibly TRBD2 on 6 matching bases. Germline CDR1 MNHEY, CDR2 SMNVEV (reference sequence). V lost 8 bases to trimming and J lost 10 bases, with 21 bases between them. CDR3 length: 14 amino acids. The CDR3 region is CASRESPGVREQFF. DNA of the CDR3: TGTGCCAGCCGGGAGAGCCCGGGGGTACGGGAGCAGTTCTTC.

The chain is built from TRBV6-4 and TRBJ2-7; TRBD1 might be the D (5 bases). Germline CDR1 is MRHNA and CDR2 is SNTAGT. Trimming shortened V by 4 bases and J by 11 bases, and 15 bases separated the two germline ends. The length of the CDR3 is 12 residues. This CDR3 reads CASSGRRRTKYF. The DNA for the CDR3 is TGTGCCAGCAGTGGACGGCGTCGGACAAAGTACTTC.

This clone was observed a few times. The chain couples TRBV4-1 to TRBJ1-5; the D is unclear. There are 15 residues in the CDR3. V lost 1 base and J 3 bases, leaving 10 bases between the germline ends. Germline loops: CDR1 MGHRA, CDR2 YSYEKL. The CDR3 spells CASSQVQDPNQPQHF. CDR3 DNA sequence: TGCGCCAGCAGCCAAGTTCAGGATCCCAATCAGCCCCAGCATTTT.

This sequence joins TRBV18 and TRBJ1-1; D uncertain. The CDR3 has 14 amino acids. CDR1 is KGHSH and CDR2 is LQKENI in the germline V gene. The ends were cut back, 0 bases at V and 6 bases at J, with 11 bases in the middle. The CDR3: CASSPPRQRSEAFF. CDR3 in DNA: TGTGCCAGCTCACCACCTAGGCAGCGATCTGAAGCTTTCTTT.

The rearrangement links TRBV29-1 to TRBJ2-5; 9 nucleotides line up with TRBD1. Germline CDR1 SQVTM, CDR2 ANQGSEA. Unmatched junction bases numbered 5, after V lost 5 bases and J lost 4 bases. There are 13 residues in the CDR3. The CDR3 sequence is CSVMGQGGETQYF. The CDR3 DNA reads TGCAGCGTTATGGGACAGGGTGGAGAGACCCAGTACTTC.

This rearrangement joins TRBV30 to TRBJ2-1, with a possible D match to TRBD2 (7 bases). Germline assignment: CDR1 GTSNPN and CDR2 SVGIG (reference sequence). Trimming left V 4 bases short and J 8 bases short, with 12 bases between. The CDR3 spans 12 residues. This CDR3 reads CAWKGGVYEQFF. The CDR3, as DNA: TGTGCCTGGAAGGGGGGGGTCTATGAGCAGTTCTTC.

The V and J genes are TRBV18 and TRBJ1-6; possible D gene TRBD1, 5 bases. The germline CDR1 and CDR2 sequences are KGHSH and LQKENI. The V and J ends lost 6 bases and 0 bases respectively, with 15 bases between them. The CDR3 sequence is 17 residues long. The CDR3 DNA follows: TGTGCCAGCTCCCTCGAGGGGTTAAGCTCCTATAATTCACCCCTCCACTTT. Translating gives CASSLEGLSSYNSPLHF.

The chain has TRBV5-1 and TRBJ1-6; no firm D call. There are 10 residues in the CDR3. Per the germline V gene, CDR1 is SGHRS and CDR2 is YFSETQ. Trimming stripped 6 bases from V and 7 bases from J, with 2 bases between. The CDR3 loop reads CASTNSPLHF. In nucleotides, the CDR3 is TGCGCCAGCACGAATTCACCCCTCCACTTT.

The chain has TRBV21-1 and TRBJ2-3; the D call TRBD2 from the table was never checked on the DNA. TRBV21-1 is tagged as a pseudogene. The CDR3 loop spans 14 amino acids. The CDR3 spells CASSWSGGAGTQYF. CDR3 nucleotides: TGTGCCAGCAGCTGGAGCGGGGGGGCCGGTACGCAGTATTTT.

This chain uses TRBV5-1 with TRBJ1-2; the match to TRBD1 covers 11 bases. Germline V gene data show CDR1 as SGHRS and CDR2 as YFSETQ. With 8 bases clipped from V and 3 bases from J, the junction kept 6 bases outside the gene matches. The CDR3 totals 14 residues. The CDR3 bases are TGCGCCAGTGAGTCGGGACAGGGGGACTATGGCTACACCTTC. It is translated as CASESGQGDYGYTF. Full variable domain (outside the CDR3, taken from reference TRBV5-1 and TRBJ1-2): KAGVTQTPRYLIKTRGQQVTLSCSPISGHRSVSWYQQTPGQGLQFLFEYFSETQRNKGNFPGRFSGRQFSNSRSEMNVSTLELGDSALYLCASESGQGDYGYTFGSGTRLTVV.